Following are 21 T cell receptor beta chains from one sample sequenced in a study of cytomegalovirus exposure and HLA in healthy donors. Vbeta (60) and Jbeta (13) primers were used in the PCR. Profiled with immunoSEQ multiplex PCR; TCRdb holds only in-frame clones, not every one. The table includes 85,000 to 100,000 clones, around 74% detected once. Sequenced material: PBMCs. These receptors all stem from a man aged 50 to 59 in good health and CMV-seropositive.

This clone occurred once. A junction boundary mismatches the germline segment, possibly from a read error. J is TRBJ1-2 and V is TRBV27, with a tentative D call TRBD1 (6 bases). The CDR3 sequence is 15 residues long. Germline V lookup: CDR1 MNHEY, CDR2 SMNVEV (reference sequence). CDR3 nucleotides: TGTGCCAGCAGCCCGATCCAGGGGTCGAACTATGGCTACCCCTTC. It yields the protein CASSPIQGSNYGYPF.

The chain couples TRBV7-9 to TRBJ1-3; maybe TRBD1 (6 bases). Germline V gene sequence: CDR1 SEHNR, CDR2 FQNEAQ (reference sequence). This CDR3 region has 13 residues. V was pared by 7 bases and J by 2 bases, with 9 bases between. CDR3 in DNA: TGTGCCAGCATAGAGGGGGCTGGAAACACCATATATTTT. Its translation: CASIEGAGNTIYF.

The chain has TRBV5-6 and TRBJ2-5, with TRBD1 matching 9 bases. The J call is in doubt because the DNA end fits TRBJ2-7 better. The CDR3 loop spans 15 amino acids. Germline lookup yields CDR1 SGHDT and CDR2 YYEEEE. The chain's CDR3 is CASSPWTGEFGEQYF. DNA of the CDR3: TGTGCCAGCAGCCCTTGGACAGGGGAATTCGGCGAGCAGTACTTC.

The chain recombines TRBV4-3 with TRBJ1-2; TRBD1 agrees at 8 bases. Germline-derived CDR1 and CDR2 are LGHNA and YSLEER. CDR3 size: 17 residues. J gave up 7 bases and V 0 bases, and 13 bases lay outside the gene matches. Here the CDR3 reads CASSQDPGTGGFFGYTF. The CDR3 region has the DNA TGCGCCAGCAGCCAAGACCCCGGGACAGGTGGATTTTTTGGCTACACCTTC.

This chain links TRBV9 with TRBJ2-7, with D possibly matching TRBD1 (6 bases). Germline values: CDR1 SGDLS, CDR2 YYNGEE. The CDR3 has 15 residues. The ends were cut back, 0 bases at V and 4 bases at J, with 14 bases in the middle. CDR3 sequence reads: CASSVGAGQGYEQYF. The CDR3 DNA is TGTGCCAGCAGCGTAGGGGCAGGGCAGGGGTACGAGCAGTACTTC.

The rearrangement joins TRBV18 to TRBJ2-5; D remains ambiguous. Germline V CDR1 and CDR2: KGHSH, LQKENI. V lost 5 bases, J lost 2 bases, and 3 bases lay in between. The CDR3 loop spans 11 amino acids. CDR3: CASSTQETQYF. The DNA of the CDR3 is TGTGCCAGCTCAACACAAGAGACCCAGTACTTC.

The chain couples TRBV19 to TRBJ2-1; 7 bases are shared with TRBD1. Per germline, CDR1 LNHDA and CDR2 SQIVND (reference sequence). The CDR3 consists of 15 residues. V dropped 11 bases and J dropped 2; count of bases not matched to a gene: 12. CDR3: CAGSNSGGAYNEQFF. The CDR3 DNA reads TGTGCCGGAAGTAATTCAGGGGGAGCCTACAATGAGCAGTTCTTC.

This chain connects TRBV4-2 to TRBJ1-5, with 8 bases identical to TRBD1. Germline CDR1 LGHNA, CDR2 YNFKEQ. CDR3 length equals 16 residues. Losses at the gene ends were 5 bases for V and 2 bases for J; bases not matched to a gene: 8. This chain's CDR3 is CASSESPGGGNQPQHF. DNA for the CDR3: TGTGCCAGCAGCGAATCTCCAGGGGGCGGCAATCAGCCCCAGCATTTT.

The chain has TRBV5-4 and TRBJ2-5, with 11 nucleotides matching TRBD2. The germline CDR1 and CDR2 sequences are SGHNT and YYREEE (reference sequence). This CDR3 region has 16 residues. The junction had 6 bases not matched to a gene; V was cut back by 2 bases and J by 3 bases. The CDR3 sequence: CASSFSTSGVKETQYF. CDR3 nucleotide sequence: TGTGCCAGCAGCTTCTCGACTAGCGGGGTCAAAGAGACCCAGTACTTC.

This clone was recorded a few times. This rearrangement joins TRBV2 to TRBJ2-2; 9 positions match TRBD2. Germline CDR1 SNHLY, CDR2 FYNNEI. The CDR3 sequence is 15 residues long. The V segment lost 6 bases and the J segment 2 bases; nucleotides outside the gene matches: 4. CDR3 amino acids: CASRRGGVNTGELFF. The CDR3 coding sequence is TGTGCCAGCAGGCGGGGGGGCGTCAACACCGGGGAGCTGTTTTTT.

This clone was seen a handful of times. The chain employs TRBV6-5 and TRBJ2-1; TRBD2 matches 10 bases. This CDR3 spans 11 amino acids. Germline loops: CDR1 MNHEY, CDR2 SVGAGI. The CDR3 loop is CASGGYNEQFF. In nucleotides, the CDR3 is TGTGCTAGCGGGGGGTACAATGAGCAGTTCTTC.

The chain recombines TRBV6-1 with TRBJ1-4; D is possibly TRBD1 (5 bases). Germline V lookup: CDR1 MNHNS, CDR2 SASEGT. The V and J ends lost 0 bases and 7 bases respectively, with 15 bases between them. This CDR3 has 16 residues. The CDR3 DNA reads TGTGCCAGCAGTGAAGCGGGGGGGGGAGGTGGTGAAAAACTGTTTTTT. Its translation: CASSEAGGGGGEKLFF.

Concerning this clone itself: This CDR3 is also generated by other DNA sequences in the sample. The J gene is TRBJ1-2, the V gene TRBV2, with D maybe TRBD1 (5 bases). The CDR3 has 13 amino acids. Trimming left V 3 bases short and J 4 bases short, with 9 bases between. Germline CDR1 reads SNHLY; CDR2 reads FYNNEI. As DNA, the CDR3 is TGTGCCAGCAGTGAGCAGGGTTCCTATGGCTACACCTTC. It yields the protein CASSEQGSYGYTF.

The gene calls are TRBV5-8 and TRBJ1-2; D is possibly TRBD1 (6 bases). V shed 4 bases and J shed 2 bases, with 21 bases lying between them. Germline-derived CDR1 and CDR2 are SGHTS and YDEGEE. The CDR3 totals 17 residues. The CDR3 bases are TGTGCCAGCAGCCCCTACAGTGGGGGCACATCCAACTATGGCTACACCTTC. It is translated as CASSPYSGGTSNYGYTF.

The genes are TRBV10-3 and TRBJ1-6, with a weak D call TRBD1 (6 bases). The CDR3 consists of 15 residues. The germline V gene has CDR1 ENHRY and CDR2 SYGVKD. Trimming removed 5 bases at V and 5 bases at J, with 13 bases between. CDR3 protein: CAISTRTENNSPLHF. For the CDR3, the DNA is TGTGCCATCAGTACGCGGACAGAAAATAATTCACCCCTCCACTTT.

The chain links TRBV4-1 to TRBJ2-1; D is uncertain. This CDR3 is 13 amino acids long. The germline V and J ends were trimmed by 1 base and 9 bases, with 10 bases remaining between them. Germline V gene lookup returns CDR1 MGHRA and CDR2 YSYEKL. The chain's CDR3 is CASSQGLVFEQFF. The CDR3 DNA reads TGCGCCAGCAGCCAAGGATTAGTTTTTGAGCAGTTCTTC.

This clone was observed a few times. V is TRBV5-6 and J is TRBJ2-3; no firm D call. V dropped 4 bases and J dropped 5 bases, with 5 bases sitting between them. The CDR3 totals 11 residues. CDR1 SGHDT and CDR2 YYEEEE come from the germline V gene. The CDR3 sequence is CASSDLDTQYF. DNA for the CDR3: TGTGCCAGCAGCGACTTAGATACGCAGTATTTT.

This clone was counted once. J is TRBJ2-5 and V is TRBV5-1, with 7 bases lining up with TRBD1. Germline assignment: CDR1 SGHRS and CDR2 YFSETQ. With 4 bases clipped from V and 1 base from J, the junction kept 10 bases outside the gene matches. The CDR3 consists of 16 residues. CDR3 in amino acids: CASSPLQGIGQETQYF. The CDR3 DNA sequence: TGCGCCAGCAGCCCCCTACAGGGGATCGGCCAAGAGACCCAGTACTTC.

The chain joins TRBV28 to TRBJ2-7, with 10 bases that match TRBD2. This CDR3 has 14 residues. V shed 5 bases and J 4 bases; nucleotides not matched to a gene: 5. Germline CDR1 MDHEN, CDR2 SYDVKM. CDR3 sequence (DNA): TGTGCCAGCAGTACCCTAGCGGGGGCTTACGAGCAGTACTTC. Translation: CASSTLAGAYEQYF.

DNA for the CDR3: TGTGCCAGCAGCTTAGGCCAGGCCGGCTACACCTTC. Its protein product is CASSLGQAGYTF. This chain links TRBV7-9 with TRBJ1-2; D uncertain. This CDR3 region has 12 residues. The germline V gene encodes CDR1 SEHNR and CDR2 FQNEAQ (reference sequence). V shed 1 base and J shed 8 bases, with 8 bases lying between them.

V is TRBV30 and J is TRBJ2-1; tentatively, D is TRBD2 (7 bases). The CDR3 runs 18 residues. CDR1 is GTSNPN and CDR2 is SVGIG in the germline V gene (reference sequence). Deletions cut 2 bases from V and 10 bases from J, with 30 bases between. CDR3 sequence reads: CAWSPYPPGGINYGEQFF. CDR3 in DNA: TGTGCCTGGAGTCCCTACCCTCCGGGGGGCATCAACTACGGGGAGCAGTTCTTC.